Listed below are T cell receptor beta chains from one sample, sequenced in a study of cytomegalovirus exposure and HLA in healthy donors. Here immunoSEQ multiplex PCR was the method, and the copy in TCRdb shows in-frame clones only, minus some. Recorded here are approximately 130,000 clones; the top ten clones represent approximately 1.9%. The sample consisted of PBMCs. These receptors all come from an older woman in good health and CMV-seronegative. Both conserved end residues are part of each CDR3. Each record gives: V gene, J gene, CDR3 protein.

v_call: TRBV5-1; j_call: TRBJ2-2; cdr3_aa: CASSLSGGRTGELFF
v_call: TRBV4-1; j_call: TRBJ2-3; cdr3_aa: CASSQLLARTTDTQYF
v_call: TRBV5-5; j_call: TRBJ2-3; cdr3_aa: CASSLRLAGEETQYF
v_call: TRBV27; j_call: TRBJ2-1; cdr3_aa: CASGRRGGHEQFF
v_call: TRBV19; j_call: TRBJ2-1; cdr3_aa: CASSIVAGVPGGNEQFF
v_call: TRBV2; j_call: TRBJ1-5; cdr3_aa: CASKGTGDQPQHF
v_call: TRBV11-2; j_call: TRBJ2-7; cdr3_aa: CASRYGRELSYEQYF
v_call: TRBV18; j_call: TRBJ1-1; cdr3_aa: CASSLSRGTEAFF
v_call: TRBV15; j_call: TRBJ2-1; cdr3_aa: CATSAHRDRPTQQFF
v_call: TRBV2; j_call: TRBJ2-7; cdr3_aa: CASNKAPEPYEQYF
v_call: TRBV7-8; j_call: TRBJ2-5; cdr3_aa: CASSFGGETQYF
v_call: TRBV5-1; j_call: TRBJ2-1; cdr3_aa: CASGGGLAGYNEQFF
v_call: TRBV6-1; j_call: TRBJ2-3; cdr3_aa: CASTTGVVADTQYF
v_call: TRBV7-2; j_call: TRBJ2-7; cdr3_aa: CASTLHFYEQYF
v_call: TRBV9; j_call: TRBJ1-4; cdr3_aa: CASSVAAAGRNDEKLFF
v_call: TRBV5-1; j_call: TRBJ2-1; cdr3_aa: CASSLVTGGYNEQFF
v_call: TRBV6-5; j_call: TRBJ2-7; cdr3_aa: CASSYSTPDYEQYF
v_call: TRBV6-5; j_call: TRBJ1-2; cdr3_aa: CAAGGPYGYTF
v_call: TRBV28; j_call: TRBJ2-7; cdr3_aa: CASSLLAGGRSYEQYF
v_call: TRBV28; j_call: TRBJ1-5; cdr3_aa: CASSQGSNQPQHF
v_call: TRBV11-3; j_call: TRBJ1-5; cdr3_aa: CASEPRAQHF
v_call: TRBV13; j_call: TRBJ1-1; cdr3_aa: CASSLTDMNTEAFF